The 18 T cell receptor beta chains given below trace back to one sample, sequenced in a study of early stage breast cancer tumors. The protocol was immunoSEQ multiplex PCR, while the TCRdb copy is restricted to in-frame clones and leaves out a portion. The sample contains 60,000 to 75,000 clones, less than 90% of which appear only once. The sequencing input was blood. All receptors derive from a person aged 35 to 50 with breast cancer.

The rearrangement uses TRBV29-1 and TRBJ2-3; 7 bases align to TRBD2. Germline CDR1 is SQVTM and CDR2 is ANQGSEA. The CDR3 runs to 13 residues. The junction had 5 bases not matched to a gene; V was cut back by 2 bases and J by 6 bases. This CDR3 reads CSVESGIRDTQYF. The DNA for the CDR3 is TGCAGCGTTGAAAGCGGGATAAGGGATACGCAGTATTTT.

The genes are TRBV11-2 and TRBJ2-1; possible D gene TRBD1, 5 bases. This CDR3 has 14 amino acids. Germline CDR1 SGHAT, CDR2 FQNNGV. Deletions cut 0 bases from V and 7 bases from J, with 10 bases between. The CDR3 coding sequence is TGTGCCAGCAGCTTAGACAGGGCTAGGAATGAGCAGTTCTTC. Translated: CASSLDRARNEQFF.

CDR3 DNA: TGTGCCAGCAGCTTGACGCCTAGTGCATCCTACAATGAGCAGTTCTTC. It codes for CASSLTPSASYNEQFF. J is TRBJ2-1 and V is TRBV5-5; D is undetermined. Germline V CDR1 and CDR2: SGHKS, YYEKEE (reference sequence). V was shortened by 1 base and J by 1 base, with 12 bases between the two germline ends. This CDR3 has 16 residues.

The gene calls are TRBV7-3 and TRBJ1-1, with D hard to call. Between the trimmed V and J ends, which lost 5 bases and 0 bases, there was a span of 7 bases. The CDR3 loop spans 13 amino acids. The germline gives CDR1 SGHTA, CDR2 FQGTGA. The CDR3 DNA is TGTGCCAGCAGCGCTCAATTGAACACTGAAGCTTTCTTT. Its protein product is CASSAQLNTEAFF.

This sequence joins TRBV27 and TRBJ1-1, with 9 bases aligning to TRBD1. Germline V gene data show CDR1 as MNHEY and CDR2 as SMNVEV (reference sequence). V shed 5 bases and J 11 bases; nucleotides not matched to a gene: 15. The CDR3 runs 15 residues. CDR3 residues: CASSPPGTGPELAFF. CDR3 coding DNA: TGTGCCAGCAGTCCTCCCGGGACAGGGCCCGAATTGGCTTTCTTT.

The V call is TRBV18, the J call TRBJ2-7, with TRBD2 as a possible D gene (6 bases). V lost 4 bases to trimming and J lost 3 bases, with 13 bases between them. This CDR3 has 14 residues. Germline V lookup: CDR1 KGHSH, CDR2 LQKENI. This chain's CDR3 is CASSREVGDYEQYF. CDR3 coding DNA: TGTGCCAGCTCACGGGAGGTAGGAGACTACGAGCAGTACTTC.

This clone came up a few times. The chain employs TRBV19 and TRBJ2-7, with 7 bases matching TRBD2. From germline, CDR1 is LNHDA and CDR2 SQIVND (reference sequence). The CDR3 sequence is 17 residues long. The V segment lost 3 bases and the J segment 1 base; nucleotides outside the gene matches: 12. In DNA, the CDR3 is TGTGCCAGTAGTATCCTTTTACGGGACTACCCTTCCTACGAGCAGTACTTC. Translating gives CASSILLRDYPSYEQYF.

The rearrangement uses TRBV6-4 and TRBJ2-1, with D perhaps TRBD1 (5 bases). The CDR3 runs to 13 residues. With 0 bases removed from V and 5 bases from J, the gap between germline ends came to 5 bases. Germline V lookup: CDR1 MRHNA, CDR2 SNTAGT. Here the CDR3 reads CASSDSDNNEQFF. CDR3 in DNA: TGTGCCAGCAGTGACTCGGACAACAATGAGCAGTTCTTC.

The chain uses TRBV7-9 and TRBJ2-1; a possible D gene is TRBD2 (5 bases). This CDR3 is 15 amino acids long. The V gene's germline CDR1 is SEHNR and CDR2 FQNEAQ (reference sequence). Trimming removed 1 base at V and 2 bases at J, with 9 bases between. The CDR3 is CASSLGTAPYNEQFF. For the CDR3, the DNA is TGTGCCAGCAGCTTAGGGACTGCCCCCTACAATGAGCAGTTCTTC.

V and J are TRBV7-8 and TRBJ2-1, with 7 nucleotides matching TRBD1. V lost 0 bases and J lost 4; bases outside the gene matches: 6. CDR3 size: 16 residues. CDR1 SGHVS and CDR2 FQNEAQ come from the germline V gene. In DNA, the CDR3 is TGTGCCAGCAGCTTAGCTTCGGGACAGATTTACAATGAGCAGTTCTTC. Translating it yields CASSLASGQIYNEQFF.

This rearrangement joins TRBV27 to TRBJ1-5; D unresolved. The CDR3 spans 15 residues. The germline CDR1 and CDR2 sequences are MNHEY and SMNVEV (reference sequence). Trimming cost V 0 bases and J 0 bases, with 6 bases left between them. The CDR3 loop reads CASSLSDHSNQPQHF. The CDR3, as DNA: TGTGCCAGCAGTTTATCCGACCATAGCAATCAGCCCCAGCATTTT.

The chain links TRBV6-5 to TRBJ2-5; TRBD1 agrees at 10 bases. The CDR3 is made up of 15 amino acids. Per the germline V gene, CDR1 is MNHEY and CDR2 is SVGAGI. V trimming: 5 bases; J trimming: 5 bases; junction bases outside the gene matches: 8. This CDR3 is CASSAGTGVYETQYF. The DNA of the CDR3 is TGTGCCAGCAGTGCTGGGACAGGGGTTTATGAGACCCAGTACTTC.

CDR3: CASSLGTGVNEQYF. The DNA of the CDR3 is TGTGCCAGCAGTTTAGGGACAGGGGTGAACGAGCAGTACTTC. The chain employs TRBV28 and TRBJ2-7, with 10 bases matching TRBD1. Germline V lookup: CDR1 MDHEN, CDR2 SYDVKM. The CDR3 totals 14 residues. V gave up 2 bases and J gave up 5 bases; unmatched junction bases: 3.

This clone was seen once. V and J are TRBV6-5 and TRBJ1-2; tentative D call: TRBD1 (5 bases). Germline CDR1 is MNHEY and CDR2 is SVGAGI. V lost 5 bases to trimming and J lost 7 bases, with 11 bases between them. This CDR3 contains 12 residues. CDR3 DNA sequence: TGTGCCAGCAGTCGTCAGGGTTTTGGCTACACCTTC. Protein: CASSRQGFGYTF.

The V gene is TRBV29-1, the J gene TRBJ1-4; D ambiguous. CDR3 length: 12 residues. Germline V gene sequence: CDR1 SQVTM, CDR2 ANQGSEA. Trimming stripped 8 bases from V and 5 bases from J, with 12 bases between. The CDR3 DNA reads as TGCAGCCGAATGCTAGAGAATGAAAAACTGTTTTTT. As protein: CSRMLENEKLFF.

This chain uses TRBV18 with TRBJ2-1; TRBD1 is a possible D gene (5 bases). Germline V gene data show CDR1 as KGHSH and CDR2 as LQKENI. V was shortened by 0 bases and J by 1 base, with 7 bases between the two germline ends. The length of the CDR3 is 15 residues. CDR3 DNA sequence: TGTGCCAGCTCACCACCCTACAGGTCCTACAATGAGCAGTTCTTC. Residues: CASSPPYRSYNEQFF.

The chain uses TRBV2 and TRBJ1-2; maybe TRBD1 (5 bases). V lost 6 bases, J lost 2 bases, and 16 bases lay in between. CDR3 length: 15 amino acids. Germline V CDR1 and CDR2: SNHLY, FYNNEI. DNA for the CDR3: TGTGCCAGCAGCGCAGAATGGGGGGGGAACTATGGCTACACCTTC. As protein: CASSAEWGGNYGYTF.

This CDR3 reads CASIPAGLNYGYTF. As DNA, the CDR3 is TGTGCCAGCATCCCGGCGGGCCTCAACTATGGCTACACCTTC. The chain links TRBV6-6 to TRBJ1-2; no reliable D call. Trimming removed 7 bases at V and 2 bases at J, with 14 bases between. CDR1 MNHNY and CDR2 SVGAGI come from the germline V gene (reference sequence). The CDR3 has 14 amino acids.